These 7 T cell receptor beta chains came from one sample sequenced in a study of cytomegalovirus exposure and HLA in healthy donors. PCR primers comprised 60 Vbeta and 13 Jbeta primers. Some clones are missing from TCRdb's copy, which holds only in-frame ones; the method was immunoSEQ multiplex PCR. The sample contains approximately 240,000 clones, around 89% of which appear only once. The sequenced sample was PBMCs. The origin of the receptors is a woman aged 18-35 years in good health and CMV-seronegative.

The chain couples TRBV2 to TRBJ1-2; TRBD1 aligns across 9 bases. In germline, CDR1 is SNHLY, CDR2 FYNNEI. CDR3 length: 13 residues. The J segment lost 2 bases and the V segment lost 9 bases, leaving 4 bases of the junction unmatched. CDR3 residues: CASGGQGNYGYTF. The CDR3 coding sequence is TGTGCCAGTGGGGGACAGGGAAACTATGGCTACACCTTC.

The chain uses TRBV2 and TRBJ1-5; no firm D call. This CDR3 spans 16 amino acids. The germline V and J ends were trimmed by 6 bases and 3 bases, with 18 bases remaining between them. CDR1 SNHLY and CDR2 FYNNEI come from the germline V gene. DNA for the CDR3: TGTGCCAGCAGCAAAGAACCGGAGGGTTACAATCAGCCCCAGCATTTT. As protein: CASSKEPEGYNQPQHF.

V is TRBV11-3 and J is TRBJ2-5; 8 bases match TRBD2. Germline lookup yields CDR1 SGHNT and CDR2 YENEEA. Trimming removed 3 bases from V and 0 bases from J; junction bases left unmatched: 0. The CDR3 sequence is 14 residues long. In nucleotides, the CDR3 is TGTGCCAGCAGCTTCGGGGGGGACCAAGAGACCCAGTACTTC. It yields the protein CASSFGGDQETQYF.

This chain links TRBV5-1 with TRBJ2-7; 8 bases map to TRBD1. The junction had 11 bases not matched to a gene; V was cut back by 4 bases and J by 2 bases. Germline loops: CDR1 SGHRS, CDR2 YFSETQ. The CDR3 contains 16 residues. The CDR3 is CASSPLGDRGAYEQYF. The CDR3 DNA is TGCGCCAGCAGCCCCCTCGGAGACAGGGGCGCCTACGAGCAGTACTTC.

The rearrangement joins TRBV4-3 to TRBJ1-1; 10 bases are shared with TRBD1. CDR3 size: 14 residues. Germline trimming cut 1 base from V and 6 bases from J; bases unmatched to any gene: 2. Germline-derived CDR1 and CDR2 are LGHNA and YSLEER. CDR3 in DNA: TGCGCCAGCAGCCAAGGCGACAGGGGGCCTGAAGCTTTCTTT. This encodes CASSQGDRGPEAFF.

The chain carries TRBV9 and TRBJ2-3; D perhaps matches TRBD1 (5 bases). This CDR3 is 17 amino acids long. CDR1 and CDR2 (germline): SGDLS, YYNGEE. The V gene lost 0 bases and the J gene lost 0 bases, with 14 bases spanning the gap. CDR3 coding DNA: TGTGCCAGCAGCGTAGCTTTTGGAAGGGGTAGCACAGATACGCAGTATTTT. Its translation: CASSVAFGRGSTDTQYF. Variable domain in full (rest from reference TRBV9 and TRBJ2-3): DSGVTQTPKHLITATGQRVTLRCSPRSGDLSVYWYQQSLDQGLQFLIQYYNGEERAKGNILERFSAQQFPDLHSELNLSSLELGDSALYFCASSVAFGRGSTDTQYFGPGTRLTVL.

The chain couples TRBV7-2 to TRBJ2-5; 11 nucleotides align to TRBD2. The germline V gene encodes CDR1 SGHTA and CDR2 FQGNSA. The CDR3 sequence is 16 residues long. Germline trimming cut 3 bases from V and 2 bases from J; bases unmatched to any gene: 5. CDR3 sequence reads: CASSLNSGGGQETQYF. In DNA form, the CDR3 reads TGTGCCAGCAGCTTGAATAGCGGGGGGGGGCAAGAGACCCAGTACTTC.